This T cell receptor beta chain derives from a study of siplizumab effects on memory and regulatory T cells. Overall study results and limits: Both greater diversity than memory cells and a major contribution to the alloresponse seemed to characterize naive T cells. Alloreactive sequences tracing back to unstimulated CD4+ memory cells were significantly reduced by siplizumab. Roughly 80-97% of proliferating CD4+ or CD8+ clones lacked an assignable naive or memory phenotype. Proliferating siplizumab-cultured Tregs lacked confirmed suppressive function.

A word on this clone: The antigen remains unidentified.

Trimming removed 4 bases from V and 6 bases from J; junction bases left unmatched: 11. The germline CDR1 and CDR2 sequences are SNHLY and FYNNEI. The CDR3 consists of 17 residues. Here immunoSEQ multiplex PCR was the method, and the copy in TCRdb shows in-frame clones only, minus some. The data hold tens of thousands of clones, with over 75% observed a single time. Sequencing input: Tregs sorted from blood. The sequence was obtained from a human donor in good health. The chain combines TRBV2 with TRBJ2-2, with 10 bases matching TRBD2. Written as DNA, the CDR3 is TGTGCCAGCAGTGCGACTAGCGGGTGGGGAACCCCCGGGGAGCTGTTTTTT. The encoded protein is CASSATSGWGTPGELFF.